Listed below are T cell receptor beta chains from one sample, sequenced in a study of OX40 agonist ivuxolimab in advanced cancers. Measured with immunoSEQ multiplex PCR; TCRdb has only the in-frame clones, and not every one. Altogether approximately 35,000 clones are present, about nine tenths being singletons, with the ten largest covering around 4%. This sample comprised CD4+ or CD8+ T cells sorted from blood, obtained in a trial of the OX40 agonist ivuxolimab. These receptors all come from an adult with an advanced solid tumor such as melanoma, head and neck, liver or kidney cancer. Both conserved end residues are part of each CDR3. The D gene is left open where the match is weak. The size of a clone is reported for some rows only, either as once, few or many, or as a class for expanded clones.

v_call	j_call	d_call	clone_size	cdr3_aa	cdr3_nt
TRBV28	TRBJ2-7	TRBD2	.	CASSPPGLAAPEQYF	TGTGCCAGCAGTCCACCGGGACTAGCGGCGCCCGAGCAGTACTTC
TRBV5-1	TRBJ2-5	.	.	CASSLNRRETQYF	TGCGCCAGCAGCTTGAACCGCCGGGAGACCCAGTACTTC
TRBV5-1	TRBJ1-4	.	.	CASSFSPGREKLFF	TGCGCCAGCAGCTTCTCTCCCGGACGGGAAAAACTGTTTTTT
TRBV7-5	TRBJ1-5	.	.	CVRSHTGERDGTYSNQPQHF	TGTGTCAGAAGCCATACGGGGGAAAGGGACGGAACATATAGCAATCAGCCCCAGCATTTT
TRBV7-9	TRBJ2-1	TRBD2	.	CASSFILAGDNEQFF	TGTGCCAGCAGCTTTATACTAGCGGGGGATAATGAGCAGTTCTTC
TRBV6-1	TRBJ2-7	TRBD1	few	CASSRGFSYEQYF	TGTGCCAGCTCCAGGGGGTTTTCCTACGAGCAGTACTTC
TRBV6-6	TRBJ2-2	.	.	CASSTSGGNTGELFF	TGTGCCAGCAGTACCTCCGGGGGGAACACCGGGGAGCTGTTTTTT
TRBV11-2	TRBJ2-3	.	.	CASSLRAGTDTQYF	TGTGCCAGCAGCTTAAGGGCCGGCACAGATACGCAGTATTTT
TRBV4-2	TRBJ2-2	TRBD2	.	CASSQVMLAGNTGELFF	TGTGCCAGCAGCCAAGTCATGCTAGCGGGAAACACCGGGGAGCTGTTTTTT
TRBV9	TRBJ1-3	.	.	CASSRRGSGNTIYF	TGTGCCAGCAGTAGAAGGGGTAGTGGAAACACCATATATTTT
TRBV19	TRBJ1-4	.	.	CATTRGNRVNEKLFF	TGTGCCACCACAAGAGGGAACAGAGTCAATGAAAAACTGTTTTTT
TRBV7-3	TRBJ2-7	.	.	CASSLTALGGEQYF	TGTGCCAGCAGCTTAACGGCGCTAGGTGGCGAGCAGTACTTC
TRBV5-4	TRBJ1-2	TRBD1	.	CASSVRQGFGYTF	TGTGCCAGCAGCGTCCGACAGGGATTCGGCTACACCTTC
TRBV6-6	TRBJ2-7	.	.	CASSYLAVGTYEQYF	TGTGCCAGCAGTTACTTAGCGGTCGGGACCTACGAGCAGTACTTC
TRBV7-9	TRBJ1-3	TRBD1	.	CASSSQGVPGNTIYF	TGTGCCAGCAGCTCTCAGGGGGTACCGGGAAACACCATATATTTT
TRBV5-5	TRBJ1-4	TRBD1	.	CASSLIAGGGTNEKLFF	TGTGCCAGCAGCTTAATCGCAGGGGGCGGAACTAATGAAAAACTGTTTTTT
TRBV28	TRBJ2-2	TRBD1	.	CASSLFWARGRTGSDTGELFF	TGTGCCAGCAGTTTATTCTGGGCCCGAGGTCGGACAGGGTCGGACACCGGGGAGCTGTTTTTT
TRBV7-8	TRBJ2-6	.	.	CASSLGVGVGNSGANVLTF	TGTGCCAGCAGCCTCGGCGTCGGAGTCGGAAACTCTGGGGCCAACGTCCTGACTTTC
TRBV27	TRBJ2-7	TRBD2	.	CASSLEAGGHYEQYF	TGTGCCAGCAGTTTAGAAGCGGGAGGACACTACGAGCAGTACTTC
TRBV5-1	TRBJ1-3	.	.	CASSLDTRAVALSGNTIYF	TGCGCCAGCAGCTTGGATACCCGCGCCGTTGCCCTCTCTGGAAACACCATATATTTT
TRBV11-2	TRBJ2-3	TRBD2	.	CASSLGLAETDTQYF	TGTGCCAGCAGCTTAGGACTAGCGGAGACAGATACGCAGTATTTT
TRBV27	TRBJ2-7	TRBD2	once	CASSRREGPYEQYF	TGTGCCAGCAGCCGGCGGGAGGGCCCCTACGAGCAGTACTTC
TRBV9	TRBJ2-3	.	.	CASSVGGRGIDTQYF	TGTGCCAGCAGCGTAGGAGGGCGGGGCATTGATACGCAGTATTTT
TRBV6-1	TRBJ2-7	.	.	CASSEFPAGALSGSYEQYF	TGTGCCAGCAGTGAATTCCCCGCGGGGGCGCTCAGCGGTTCCTACGAGCAGTACTTC
TRBV11-3	TRBJ2-3	.	once	CASSLSFLDTQYF	TGTGCCAGCAGCTTAAGTTTCTTGGATACGCAGTATTTT
TRBV25-1	TRBJ1-2	TRBD1	.	CASRGTGGGYGYTF	TGTGCCAGCAGAGGGACAGGGGGCGGCTATGGCTACACCTTC
TRBV28	TRBJ2-7	.	.	CASSALYDSHLGYEQYF	TGTGCCAGCAGTGCCTTATACGACAGTCATTTAGGGTACGAGCAGTACTTC
TRBV6-5	TRBJ2-1	.	.	CASSYSVGGSEQFF	TGTGCCAGCAGTTACTCAGTCGGAGGGAGTGAGCAGTTCTTC
TRBV28	TRBJ2-7	.	.	CASSSTNRVYEQYF	TGTGCCAGCAGTTCCACGAACAGGGTCTACGAGCAGTACTTC
TRBV2	TRBJ1-6	.	few	CASSPTVGVSPLHF	TGTGCCAGCAGTCCCACCGTGGGGGTCTCACCCCTCCACTTT
TRBV5-8	TRBJ1-1	TRBD1	.	CASSRNIQGEEAFF	TGTGCCAGCAGCAGGAATATTCAGGGGGAGGAAGCTTTCTTT
TRBV28	TRBJ2-7	.	.	CASSLTGTEDYEQYF	TGTGCCAGCAGCCTAACCGGGACCGAGGACTACGAGCAGTACTTC
TRBV6-5	TRBJ2-3	.	.	CASSLRRLTDTQYF	TGTGCCAGCAGCCTGAGGCGTTTAACAGATACGCAGTATTTT
TRBV18	TRBJ2-2	TRBD1	.	CASSPLRQGATGELFF	TGTGCCAGCTCACCACTGAGACAGGGGGCCACCGGGGAGCTGTTTTTT
TRBV19	TRBJ1-4	TRBD1	.	CASRRQGPTNEKLFF	TGTGCCAGTAGACGACAGGGACCAACTAATGAAAAACTGTTTTTT